This is a list of T cell receptor beta chains from one sample in a study of T cell clusters in autoimmune cytopenias. TCRdb reworked the multiplex PCR reads into one entry per CDR3 protein, no DNA. Its table lists some 12,000 distinct CDR3 sequences. Source material: peripheral blood. The origin of the receptors is a human donor with an autoimmune cytopenia or autoimmune hepatitis (not recorded which). Both conserved end residues are part of each CDR3. Not every row has a clone size; where given, it reads once, few, many or a size class.

v_call	clone_size	j_call	cdr3_aa
TRBV12-3/TRBV12-4	.	TRBJ1-2	CASSGTNYGYTF
TRBV5-5	.	TRBJ2-5	CASSFLVQETQYF
TRBV30	.	TRBJ2-7	CAWTHSGRDSYEQYF
TRBV4-3	.	TRBJ2-7	CASSQGAGVEQYF
TRBV19	.	TRBJ1-3	CASQKQGNTIYF
TRBV18	medium-sized	TRBJ2-3	CASSGLDTDTQYF
TRBV19	.	TRBJ1-3	CASSIWAGNTIYF
TRBV6-1	.	TRBJ2-1	CASSVGIAGEYNEQFF
TRBV7-9	.	TRBJ2-3	CASSSWTSPGTQYF
TRBV24-1	.	TRBJ2-3	CATGGGGADTQYF
TRBV12-3/TRBV12-4	.	TRBJ2-2	CASSWDRGTGELFF
TRBV5-5	.	TRBJ2-1	CASSQPRGTYNEQFF
TRBV29-1	medium-sized	TRBJ1-1	CSSPGQGLRTEAFF
TRBV19	medium-sized	TRBJ2-7	CASRRGAGWEQYF
TRBV19	medium-sized	TRBJ2-5	CASSKGDVATQYF
TRBV29-1	medium-sized	TRBJ2-2	CSVDTMTGELFF
TRBV18	medium-sized	TRBJ2-2	CASSRGTSGRDTGELFF
TRBV18	.	TRBJ2-7	CASSPGGRTGSYEQYF
TRBV19	.	TRBJ2-1	CASLDRDNYNEQFF
TRBV6-1	.	TRBJ2-1	CASRTGLANWYNEQFF
TRBV19	medium-sized	TRBJ1-4	CASSIDGRPEKLFF
TRBV30	.	TRBJ1-1	CAWSGTGKTEAFF
TRBV5-4	.	TRBJ2-1	CASSELAGALNEQFF
TRBV27	.	TRBJ1-4	CASGPLRIHEKLFF